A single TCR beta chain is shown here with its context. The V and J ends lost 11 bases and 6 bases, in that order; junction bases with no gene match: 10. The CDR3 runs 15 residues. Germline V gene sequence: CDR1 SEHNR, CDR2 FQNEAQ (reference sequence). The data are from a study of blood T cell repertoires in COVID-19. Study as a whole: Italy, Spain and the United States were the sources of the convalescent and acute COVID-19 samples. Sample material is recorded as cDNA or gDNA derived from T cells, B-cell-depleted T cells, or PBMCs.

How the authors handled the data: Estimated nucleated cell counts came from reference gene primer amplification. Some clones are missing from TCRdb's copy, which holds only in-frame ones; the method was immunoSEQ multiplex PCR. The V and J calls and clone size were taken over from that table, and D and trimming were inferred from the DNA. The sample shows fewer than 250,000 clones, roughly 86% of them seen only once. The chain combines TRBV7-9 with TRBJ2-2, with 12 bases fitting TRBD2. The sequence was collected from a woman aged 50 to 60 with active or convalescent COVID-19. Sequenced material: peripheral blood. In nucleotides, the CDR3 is TGTGCCCCCCTAAATAGGACTAGCGGGGCCGGGGAGCTGTTTTTT. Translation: CAPLNRTSGAGELFF. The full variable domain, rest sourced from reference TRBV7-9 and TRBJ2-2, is DTGVSQNPRHKITKRGQNVTFRCDPISEHNRLYWYRQTLGQGPEFLTYFQNEAQLEKSRLLSDRFSAERPKGSFSTLEIQRTEQGDSAMYLCAPLNRTSGAGELFFGEGSRLTVL.